Following are 15 T cell receptor beta chains from one sample sequenced in a study of CD8 T cells in Susac syndrome. An amount of RNA that ranged from about 0.45 to 1 ug was reverse transcribed with random hexamers. Via MiXCR, TCRdb re-called the immunoSEQ multiplex PCR reads, giving one row per CDR3 protein. Of about 100,000 distinct CDR3 sequences listed, 95% are singletons. What was sequenced was CD8+ T cells from PBMCs. The receptors derive from a human donor with Susac syndrome.

V is TRBV9 and J is TRBJ2-1; D possibly corresponds to TRBD2 (6 bases). The CDR3 totals 14 residues. V lost 3 bases and J 2 bases, leaving 9 bases between the germline ends. Germline V CDR1 and CDR2: SGDLS, YYNGEE. The CDR3 loop reads CASSGGITYNEQFF. The CDR3 DNA follows: TGTGCCAGCAGCGGCGGGATTACCTACAATGAGCAGTTCTTC.

This clonotype occurred once. J is TRBJ2-7 and V is TRBV3-1, with D perhaps TRBD2 (6 bases). Per germline, CDR1 LGHDT and CDR2 YNNKEL (reference sequence). The CDR3 contains 15 residues. V was pared by 5 bases and J by 1 base, with 15 bases between. The CDR3 loop reads CASSSAGAGSYEQYF. CDR3 bases: TGTGCCAGCAGCTCAGCCGGGGCGGGGTCCTACGAGCAGTACTTC.

In nucleotides, the CDR3 is TGTGCCAGCAGCCACCCACAGGGTTCCTACAATGAGCAGTTCTTC. Translation gives CASSHPQGSYNEQFF. This sequence joins TRBV3-1 and TRBJ2-1; D may be TRBD1 (6 bases). Per germline, CDR1 LGHDT and CDR2 YNNKEL (reference sequence). V was shortened by 3 bases and J by 1 base, with 10 bases between the two germline ends. This CDR3 has 15 amino acids.

V is TRBV25-1 and J is TRBJ2-2; D perhaps matches TRBD1 (6 bases). This CDR3 has 14 amino acids. Germline V gives CDR1 MGHDK, CDR2 SYGVNS. The V gene lost 5 bases and the J gene lost 3 bases, with 10 bases spanning the gap. CDR3 protein: CASSSQGDTGELFF. In DNA, the CDR3 is TGTGCCAGCAGTTCACAGGGCGACACCGGGGAGCTGTTTTTT.

V is TRBV4-1 and J is TRBJ2-2, with 10 positions matching TRBD2. Per the germline V gene, CDR1 is MGHRA and CDR2 is YSYEKL. The CDR3 is made up of 15 amino acids. Trimming took 4 bases from V and 7 from J; bases not matched to a gene: 6. The CDR3 DNA reads TGCGCCAGCAGCCGGGCAGCGGGGGGGATCGGGGAGCTGTTTTTT. It yields the protein CASSRAAGGIGELFF.

The sample holds one count of this clonotype. J is TRBJ2-1 and V is TRBV12-3 or TRBV12-4, with D possibly being TRBD1 (6 bases). The CDR3 runs 14 residues. The V and J ends lost 6 bases and 4 bases respectively, with 13 bases between them. CDR3 region: CASRWSQGYNEQFF. CDR3 coding DNA: TGTGCCAGCAGATGGTCACAGGGTTACAATGAGCAGTTCTTC.

The rearrangement links TRBV29-1 to TRBJ2-2, with D perhaps TRBD1 or TRBD2 (6 bases each). Trimming shortened V by 6 bases and J by 1 base, and 21 bases separated the two germline ends. The germline CDR1 and CDR2 sequences are SQVTM and ANQGSEA. There are 17 residues in the CDR3. The CDR3 nucleotides read TGCAGCGTCTCCACCATGGGGGGCAGTTTGAACACCGGGGAGCTGTTTTTT. Its translation: CSVSTMGGSLNTGELFF.

This chain uses TRBV6-4 with TRBJ1-5; 8 bases align to TRBD1. This CDR3 contains 14 residues. V lost 6 bases to trimming and J lost 3 bases; unmatched junction nucleotides: 4. Per germline, CDR1 MRHNA and CDR2 SNTAGT. Here the CDR3 reads CASREQGVNQPQHF. CDR3 nucleotides: TGTGCCAGCAGAGAACAGGGGGTCAATCAGCCCCAGCATTTT.

The chain joins TRBV6-4 to TRBJ2-7; D possibly matches TRBD1 or TRBD2 (5 bases each). The germline V and J ends were trimmed by 4 bases and 3 bases, with 19 bases remaining between them. CDR1 is MRHNA, CDR2 SNTAGT, per germline. The CDR3 spans 16 residues. CDR3 DNA: TGTGCCAGCAGTGTGTTGGGGACCCGAGGATTCTACGAGCAGTACTTC. Protein: CASSVLGTRGFYEQYF.

The CDR3 loop is CASRRQGDDEQFF. Here the CDR3 DNA reads TGTGCCAGCAGACGACAGGGGGACGATGAGCAGTTCTTC. This chain uses TRBV27 with TRBJ2-1, with 9 bases lining up with TRBD1. The CDR3 runs to 13 residues. Looked up from germline, CDR1 is MNHEY and CDR2 is SMNVEV (reference sequence). Germline trimming cut 6 bases from V and 8 bases from J; bases unmatched to any gene: 5.

V and J are TRBV7-2 and TRBJ2-7; D unresolved. This CDR3 is built from 12 residues. Per germline, CDR1 SGHTA and CDR2 FQGNSA. Trimming took 5 bases from V and 0 from J, leaving 5 bases between them. In DNA, the CDR3 is TGTGCCAGCAGCATTAGCTCCTACGAGCAGTACTTC. It codes for CASSISSYEQYF.

The chain is built from TRBV20-1 and TRBJ1-1; D not resolved. The germline gives CDR1 DFQATT, CDR2 SNEGSKA (reference sequence). CDR3 length equals 13 residues. V lost 3 bases and J lost 4, with 12 bases in between. Here the CDR3 DNA reads TGCAGTGCTAGCCCGGGAGGGATCACTGAAGCTTTCTTT. Translating gives CSASPGGITEAFF.

This clonotype has just one count. The rearrangement uses TRBV29-1 and TRBJ1-2; a weak D match, TRBD1 (6 bases). Trimming cost V 2 bases and J 4 bases, with 17 bases left between them. Germline values: CDR1 SQVTM, CDR2 ANQGSEA. CDR3 length equals 15 residues. In nucleotides, the CDR3 is TGCAGCGTTGAATGGACAGAATCCAGGGCCTATGGCTACACCTTC. It encodes CSVEWTESRAYGYTF.

This clonotype has just one count. This chain connects TRBV7-9 to TRBJ2-1; D remains ambiguous. With 6 bases removed from V and 8 bases from J, the gap between germline ends came to 11 bases. CDR1 is SEHNR, CDR2 FQNEAQ, per germline (reference sequence). The CDR3 sequence is 12 residues long. CDR3 amino acids: CASSPPNDEQFF. CDR3 bases: TGTGCCAGCAGTCCCCCTAATGATGAGCAGTTCTTC.

This clonotype appeared a single time. The chain is built from TRBV9 and TRBJ2-7; the match to TRBD1 covers 9 bases. The CDR3 extends over 15 amino acids. The germline gives CDR1 SGDLS, CDR2 YYNGEE. The trim removed 3 bases at V and 4 bases at J, leaving 8 bases unmatched. CDR3: CASSEGFGTGYEQYF. CDR3 coding DNA: TGTGCCAGCAGCGAGGGATTCGGGACAGGGTACGAGCAGTACTTC. The entire variable domain, with the rest obtained from reference TRBV9 and TRBJ2-7, is as follows: DSGVTQTPKHLITATGQRVTLRCSPRSGDLSVYWYQQSLDQGLQFLIQYYNGEERAKGNILERFSAQQFPDLHSELNLSSLELGDSALYFCASSEGFGTGYEQYFGPGTRLTVT.